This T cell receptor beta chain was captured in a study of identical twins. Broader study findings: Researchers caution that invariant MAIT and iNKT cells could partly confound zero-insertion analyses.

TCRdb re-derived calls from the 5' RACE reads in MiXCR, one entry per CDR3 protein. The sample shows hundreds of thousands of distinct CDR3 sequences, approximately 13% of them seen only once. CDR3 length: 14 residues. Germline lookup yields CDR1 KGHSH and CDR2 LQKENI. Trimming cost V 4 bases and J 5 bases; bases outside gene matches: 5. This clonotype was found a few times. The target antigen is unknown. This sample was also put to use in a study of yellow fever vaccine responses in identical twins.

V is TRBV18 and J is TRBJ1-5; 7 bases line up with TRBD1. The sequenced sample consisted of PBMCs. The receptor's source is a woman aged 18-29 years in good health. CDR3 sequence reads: CASSLDRVYQPQHF. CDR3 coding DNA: TGTGCCAGCTCACTCGACAGGGTATATCAGCCCCAGCATTTT.